These T cell receptor beta chains were read from a single sample in a study of blood T cell repertoires in COVID-19. Method: immunoSEQ multiplex PCR; TCRdb's copy keeps in-frame clones and lacks some. The sample shows approximately 110,000 clones, under 90% of them seen only once. The sample comprised peripheral blood. The receptors stem from a woman aged 50 to 65 with acute or convalescent COVID-19. CDR3s include the opening cysteine and the closing phenylalanine or tryptophan. A D gene is named only where the DNA matches it firmly. Clone size, where shown, is once, few, many, or a class for clones that have expanded.

D gene,clone size,J gene,V gene,CDR3 DNA,CDR3 protein
-,once,TRBJ1-1,TRBV12-5,TGTGCTAGTGACTCGGGATGGACTGAAGCTTTCTTT,CASDSGWTEAFF
TRBD1,-,TRBJ1-6,TRBV9,TGTGCCAGCAGCCCTCAACCGACAGGGGGTAATTCACCCCTCCACTTT,CASSPQPTGGNSPLHF
-,-,TRBJ1-1,TRBV19,TGTGCCAGTAGTATTCGCAGTGGGCCAGGGTGGGCCCCTGAAGCTTTCTTT,CASSIRSGPGWAPEAFF
-,-,TRBJ1-5,TRBV5-1,TGCGCCAGCAGCCCAGGACAGAGTAATCAGCCCCAGCATTTT,CASSPGQSNQPQHF
-,-,TRBJ1-2,TRBV6-1,TGTGCCAGCAGTGAAGACCCAGGGTATGGCTACACCTTC,CASSEDPGYGYTF
TRBD1,once,TRBJ2-1,TRBV6-2/TRBV6-3,TGTGCCAGCAGCCCTCGGACAGGGCTACGCCGTGGGGATGAGCAGTTCTTC,CASSPRTGLRRGDEQFF
-,-,TRBJ1-6,TRBV30,TGTGCCTGGAGCGTCTACTATAATTCACCCCTCCACTTT,CAWSVYYNSPLHF
TRBD1,-,TRBJ1-1,TRBV27,TGTGCCAGCAGTTACACAGGGGGCATAGGCACTGAAGCTTTCTTT,CASSYTGGIGTEAFF
-,few,TRBJ1-2,TRBV18,TGTGCCAGCTCACCAGATGAAAGGGGCTATGGCTACACCTTC,CASSPDERGYGYTF
-,-,TRBJ2-2,TRBV4-1,TGCGCCAGCAGCCAAGTCCAGGGGACCGGGGAGCTGTTTTTT,CASSQVQGTGELFF
TRBD1,-,TRBJ1-4,TRBV3-1/TRBV3-2,TGTGCCAGCAGCCCCAAGCTTGGGACAGGGGGTGAAAAACTGTTTTTT,CASSPKLGTGGEKLFF
-,-,TRBJ1-1,TRBV30,TGTGCCTGGACCGTTCGGGGGGTGAGGAACACTGAAGCTTTCTTT,CAWTVRGVRNTEAFF
-,-,TRBJ1-2,TRBV6-5,TGTGCCAGCTTGGGCCAGGGGTCTAACTATGGCTACACCTTC,CASLGQGSNYGYTF
-,-,TRBJ1-2,TRBV5-6,TGTGCCAGCAGCTTGGCGGGATTTTGGGACTATGGCTACACCTTC,CASSLAGFWDYGYTF
TRBD1,-,TRBJ1-5,TRBV7-2,TGTGCCAGCGGAGCCCGACAGGGTCAGCCCCAGCATTTT,CASGARQGQPQHF
TRBD1,-,TRBJ2-1,TRBV5-1,TGCGCCAGCAGCTCGACAGGGGTAGGGGCTTCTTACAATGAGCAGTTCTTC,CASSSTGVGASYNEQFF
-,-,TRBJ1-1,TRBV18,TGTGCCAGCTCCCTTGTGGGGGGGGCCACTGAAGCTTTCTTT,CASSLVGGATEAFF
-,-,TRBJ1-3,TRBV30,TGTGCCTGGAGCGCCGGGTTGACCATATATTTT,CAWSAGLTIYF
-,once,TRBJ1-1,TRBV5-1,TGCGCCAGCAGCTTCGGGGGTGGCACTGAAGCTTTCTTT,CASSFGGGTEAFF
-,-,TRBJ2-2,TRBV4-2,TGTGCCAGCAGCCAAGAACGGGTTTCAAGTGGCACCGGGGAGCTGTTTTTT,CASSQERVSSGTGELFF
-,-,TRBJ1-1,TRBV18,TGTGCCAGCTCACCCACTTCAGGGGACACTGAAGCTTTCTTT,CASSPTSGDTEAFF
-,-,TRBJ1-2,TRBV19,TGTGCCAGCTCCTCGGACAGAAACTATGGCTACACCTTC,CASSSDRNYGYTF
-,-,TRBJ2-5,TRBV19,TGTGCCAGTAGTATAGGAAGGCGTCTCGGGGGCCAAGAGACCCAGTACTTC,CASSIGRRLGGQETQYF
TRBD1,-,TRBJ1-2,TRBV6-5,TGTGCCAGCAGTTTCTCCTCACAGGGGGCGAGGACCTTC,CASSFSSQGARTF
-,once,TRBJ1-6,TRBV28,TGTGCCAGCAGTTTTCGGGGTTCGGCCCATTCACCCCTCCACTTT,CASSFRGSAHSPLHF
-,once,TRBJ1-3,TRBV27,TGTGCCAGCAGCCCGGGGGGAAACACCATATATTTT,CASSPGGNTIYF
-,-,TRBJ1-2,TRBV9,TGTGCCAGCAGCCCGGTCCCACAGGGCCACTATGGCTACACCTTC,CASSPVPQGHYGYTF